What follows are 5 T cell receptor beta chains derived from one specimen sequenced in a study of T-cell reconstitution after alpha-beta-depleted transplantation in children. Unique molecular identifiers were incorporated into the prepared TCRbeta library. TCRdb fed the PCR reads into MiXCR, producing one record per CDR3 protein. The sample has about 72,000 distinct CDR3 sequences, 7% to 8% seen once. The specimen was PBMCs from the stem cell graft donor, collected from the stem cell graft. These receptor sequences come from a human donor who donated a stem cell graft to a child with acute lymphoblastic leukemia.

This clonotype was found a few times. This chain uses TRBV20-1 with TRBJ1-1, with a tentative D call TRBD1 (5 bases). The CDR3 totals 15 residues. Looked up from germline, CDR1 is DFQATT and CDR2 is SNEGSKA (reference sequence). Trimming took 1 base from V and 5 from J, leaving 17 bases between them. The CDR3 nucleotides are TGCAGTGCTAGAGCTCAGGGCAGGGAAGCTACTGAAGCTTTCTTT. Its translation is CSARAQGREATEAFF.

This clonotype has at least ten counts. This chain connects TRBV7-9 to TRBJ1-4; D may be TRBD1 (6 bases). The CDR3 contains 16 residues. With 5 bases removed from V and 0 bases from J, the gap between germline ends came to 13 bases. Germline CDR1 reads SEHNR; CDR2 reads FQNEAQ (reference sequence). DNA of the CDR3: TGTGCCAGCAGCCCGCGGACAGCTGCAACTAATGAAAAACTGTTTTTT. This encodes CASSPRTAATNEKLFF.

This clonotype occurred many times. The chain uses TRBV12-3 or TRBV12-4 and TRBJ2-2, with TRBD1 matching over 7 bases. Germline trimming cut 4 bases from V and 6 bases from J; bases unmatched to any gene: 11. The CDR3 loop spans 16 amino acids. The CDR3 is CASSSASGTAAGELFF. In nucleotides, the CDR3 is TGTGCCAGCAGTTCCGCCTCCGGGACAGCAGCCGGGGAGCTGTTTTTT.

V and J are TRBV4-3 and TRBJ2-7; the D gene is possibly TRBD1 (5 bases). Germline lookup yields CDR1 LGHNA and CDR2 YSLEER. Trimming stripped 0 bases from V and 3 bases from J, with 12 bases between. The CDR3 is 15 amino acids. DNA for the CDR3: TGCGCCAGCAGCCAAGATCGGATTGACAGCTACGAGCAGTACTTC. It is translated as CASSQDRIDSYEQYF.

There are many counts of this clonotype. The chain employs TRBV29-1 and TRBJ1-1, with 7 bases lining up with TRBD1. V shed 6 bases and J 2 bases; nucleotides not matched to a gene: 3. The CDR3 spans 12 residues. Looked up from germline, CDR1 is SQVTM and CDR2 is ANQGSEA. The CDR3 sequence is CSVGQANTEAFF. The CDR3 DNA follows: TGCAGCGTCGGACAGGCCAACACTGAAGCTTTCTTT.